The 23 T cell receptor beta chains presented below share a single source sample, sequenced in a study of shared clonotypes between healthy human individuals. Clones were read by immunoSEQ multiplex PCR, and TCRdb kept only the in-frame ones, dropping some. The data contain about 1 million clones, around 78% of them singletons. Specimen: memory CD4+ T cells from PBMCs. Subset given: CD45RA-negative fraction. Receptors were obtained from a young man in good health. Some clones in this sample may be carry-over from other donors' samples.

The chain joins TRBV5-1 to TRBJ2-4; TRBD2 matches at 8 bases. The V gene end was trimmed by 0 bases and the J gene end by 1 base; junction bases not matched to a gene: 6. The CDR3 spans 17 residues. CDR1 and CDR2 (germline): SGHRS, YFSETQ. CDR3 protein: CASSLAGGLEAKNIQYF. The CDR3 DNA sequence: TGCGCCAGCAGCTTGGCGGGGGGGCTGGAGGCCAAAAACATTCAGTACTTC.

There are a few counts of this clone. The chain recombines TRBV2 with TRBJ1-2; D gene unclear. The CDR3 is 15 residues long. The V gene lost 3 bases and the J gene lost 4 bases, with 15 bases spanning the gap. CDR1 and CDR2 from the germline V gene are SNHLY and FYNNEI. In nucleotides, the CDR3 is TGTGCCAGCAGTGATATCAGAAGAGAAGGCTATGGCTACACCTTC. This sequence encodes CASSDIRREGYGYTF.

The chain has TRBV18 and TRBJ1-5, with D maybe TRBD1 (5 bases). CDR1 is KGHSH, CDR2 LQKENI, per germline. The V gene lost 5 bases and the J gene lost 3 bases, with 14 bases spanning the gap. The CDR3 spans 15 residues. The DNA of the CDR3 is TGTGCCAGCTCAGCTAATCAGGGTAACAATCAGCCCCAGCATTTT. This sequence encodes CASSANQGNNQPQHF.

The CDR3 bases are TGTGCCAGCAAAGCCACTACTTCACCCCTCCACTTT. Protein: CASKATTSPLHF. The chain links TRBV27 to TRBJ1-6; D is undetermined. This CDR3 has 12 amino acids. Trimming cost V 7 bases and J 9 bases, with 10 bases left between them. CDR1 is MNHEY and CDR2 is SMNVEV in the germline V gene (reference sequence).

The table lists this clone with a few counts. This sequence joins TRBV30 and TRBJ1-5; 7 nucleotides align to TRBD1. CDR1 and CDR2 from the germline V gene are GTSNPN and SVGIG (reference sequence). The V and J ends lost 1 base and 7 bases, in that order; junction bases with no gene match: 4. The CDR3 sequence is 13 residues long. Here the CDR3 reads CAWSEDRRQPQHF. The CDR3 DNA is TGTGCCTGGAGTGAGGACAGGCGCCAGCCCCAGCATTTT.

The V and J genes are TRBV5-1 and TRBJ1-5, with 7 nucleotides matching TRBD1. With V trimmed by 5 bases and J by 3 bases, 8 bases remained unmatched. Germline CDR1 reads SGHRS; CDR2 reads YFSETQ. The CDR3 has 15 residues. The CDR3 coding sequence is TGCGCCAGCAGACAGGGGACGGGAAACAATCAGCCCCAGCATTTT. This gives the protein CASRQGTGNNQPQHF.

This sequence joins TRBV29-1 and TRBJ2-2, with TRBD2 as a possible D gene (5 bases). In germline, CDR1 is SQVTM, CDR2 ANQGSEA. V gave up 4 bases and J gave up 4 bases, with 19 bases separating them. The CDR3 totals 16 residues. The CDR3 bases are TGCAGCGTTGTCCTAGCTTCTAACCCCCTCACCGGGGAGCTGTTTTTT. This encodes CSVVLASNPLTGELFF.

This chain links TRBV7-9 with TRBJ2-7; the D gene is possibly TRBD1 (6 bases). There are 13 residues in the CDR3. Trimming left V 3 bases short and J 4 bases short, with 10 bases between. The V gene's germline CDR1 is SEHNR and CDR2 FQNEAQ (reference sequence). For the CDR3, the DNA is TGTGCCAGCAGCTTCGCAGGGGCGTACGAGCAGTACTTC. Protein product: CASSFAGAYEQYF.

This rearrangement joins TRBV30 to TRBJ1-2, with no clear D. Per germline, CDR1 GTSNPN and CDR2 SVGIG (reference sequence). The V and J ends lost 3 bases and 5 bases respectively, with 10 bases between them. CDR3 length: 12 amino acids. The CDR3 loop is CAWRIRTYGYTF. CDR3 sequence (DNA): TGTGCCTGGAGAATCCGGACGTATGGCTACACCTTC.

This clone appeared a single time. The rearrangement uses TRBV18 and TRBJ2-3; 12 bases line up with TRBD2. Germline-derived CDR1 and CDR2 are KGHSH and LQKENI. The J segment lost 9 bases and the V segment lost 3 bases, leaving 13 bases of the junction unmatched. There are 17 residues in the CDR3. The CDR3: CASSPASGRALGETQYF. The CDR3 DNA sequence: TGTGCCAGCTCACCGGCTAGCGGGAGGGCCCTGGGTGAGACGCAGTATTTT.

The chain couples TRBV4-2 to TRBJ1-5; D perhaps matches TRBD1 (6 bases). The CDR3 extends over 14 amino acids. The V end was cut by 4 bases, the J end by 3 bases, with 10 bases between. CDR1 is LGHNA and CDR2 is YNFKEQ in the germline V gene. CDR3 sequence (DNA): TGTGCCAGCAGCCCAGGGGCCTACAATCAGCCCCAGCATTTT. It translates to CASSPGAYNQPQHF.

The chain couples TRBV7-9 to TRBJ1-2; perhaps TRBD1 as D (5 bases). CDR3 length: 12 residues. V was pared by 4 bases and J by 7 bases, with 10 bases between. The germline gives CDR1 SEHNR, CDR2 FQNEAQ (reference sequence). CDR3 nucleotide sequence: TGTGCCAGCAGCTCCAGGGAAGGTGGCTACACCTTC. Translated, it gives CASSSREGGYTF. Together with reference TRBV7-9 and TRBJ1-2, the CDR3 gives the full variable domain: DTGVSQNPRHKITKRGQNVTFRCDPISEHNRLYWYRQTLGQGPEFLTYFQNEAQLEKSRLLSDRFSAERPKGSFSTLEIQRTEQGDSAMYLCASSSREGGYTFGSGTRLTVV.

The V gene is TRBV5-8, the J gene TRBJ2-5; TRBD1 might be the D (6 bases). The CDR3 length is 16 residues. Germline CDR1 SGHTS, CDR2 YDEGEE. The V and J ends lost 4 bases and 2 bases respectively, with 18 bases between them. CDR3 nucleotides: TGTGCCAGCAGCCCCCCCTGGGGGCGAGGGCAAGAGACCCAGTACTTC. This translates into CASSPPWGRGQETQYF.

In this sample, this clone turned up a few times. The J gene is TRBJ1-5, the V gene TRBV10-3; a possible D gene is TRBD1 (5 bases). This CDR3 region has 13 residues. Germline CDR1 is ENHRY and CDR2 is SYGVKD. The V and J ends lost 11 bases and 5 bases respectively, with 16 bases between them. In DNA, the CDR3 is TGTGCCTCCCGGGGCAGGGCGGATCAGCCCCAGCATTTT. It specifies CASRGRADQPQHF.

This sequence joins TRBV6-6 and TRBJ1-2, with 7 bases matching TRBD1. After removal of 7 bases from V and 7 bases from J, the junction contained 9 bases not matched to a gene. The CDR3 is made up of 13 amino acids. Per germline, CDR1 MNHNY and CDR2 SVGAGI (reference sequence). The DNA for the CDR3 is TGTGCCAGCATCCGTGACAGGGCGGGTGGCTACACCTTC. It specifies CASIRDRAGGYTF.

J is TRBJ2-5 and V is TRBV27; D uncertain. Germline CDR1 and CDR2: MNHEY and SMNVEV (reference sequence). V lost 7 bases and J lost 5, with 14 bases in between. CDR3 length equals 13 residues. Written as DNA, the CDR3 is TGTGCCAGCACCCACCCCGGAATGGAGACCCAGTACTTC. Translation gives CASTHPGMETQYF.

V usage is TRBV5-1 and J usage is TRBJ2-1; TRBD1 is a possible D gene (5 bases). The CDR3 length is 13 residues. Germline-derived CDR1 and CDR2 are SGHRS and YFSETQ. V lost 6 bases and J 7 bases, leaving 14 bases between the germline ends. CDR3 sequence reads: CASTRRKGNEQFF. The CDR3 coding sequence is TGCGCCAGCACTCGGAGAAAGGGGAATGAGCAGTTCTTC.

For the CDR3, the DNA is TGTGCCTGGAGTCGTTTCTTTGGTGGACAGGGGGATTATGGCTACACCTTC. Translation: CAWSRFFGGQGDYGYTF. This sequence joins TRBV30 and TRBJ1-2, with TRBD1 identical over 10 bases. V gave up 2 bases and J gave up 5 bases; unmatched junction bases: 14. CDR1 GTSNPN and CDR2 SVGIG come from the germline V gene (reference sequence). The CDR3 spans 17 residues.

The chain couples TRBV7-8 to TRBJ2-7; the match to TRBD2 covers 16 bases. Looked up from germline, CDR1 is SGHVS and CDR2 is FQNEAQ. J lost 1 base, V lost 7 bases, and 10 bases had no gene match. This CDR3 spans 18 amino acids. The CDR3 protein is CASTKGLAGGPGSYEQYF. CDR3 DNA sequence: TGTGCCAGCACCAAGGGACTAGCGGGAGGGCCCGGGTCCTACGAGCAGTACTTC.

This chain connects TRBV10-3 to TRBJ1-1, with unresolved D. V was trimmed by 3 bases and J by 6 bases, leaving 14 bases between them. Looked up from germline, CDR1 is ENHRY and CDR2 is SYGVKD. The length of the CDR3 is 14 residues. The CDR3 DNA reads as TGTGCCATCAGTGACCCATATCGTGGACCTGAAGCTTTCTTT. Residues: CAISDPYRGPEAFF.

This rearrangement joins TRBV5-1 to TRBJ2-7; TRBD2 agrees at 7 bases. Trimming removed 4 bases from V and 9 bases from J; junction bases left unmatched: 13. Germline-derived CDR1 and CDR2 are SGHRS and YFSETQ. The CDR3 consists of 14 residues. This CDR3 reads CASSRGRDPSGQYF. CDR3 nucleotides: TGCGCCAGCAGCCGGGGGAGGGACCCGAGTGGGCAGTACTTC.

The chain has TRBV7-3 and TRBJ2-5; possible D gene TRBD2, 5 bases. This CDR3 is 13 amino acids long. The V end lost 5 bases, the J end lost 5 bases, and 12 bases lay between the germline ends. Germline CDR1 reads SGHTA; CDR2 reads FQGTGA. CDR3 residues: CASSRGVTETQYF. DNA for the CDR3: TGTGCCAGCAGCCGGGGAGTTACGGAGACCCAGTACTTC.

The rearrangement joins TRBV6-1 to TRBJ2-1; D gene ambiguous. CDR3 length: 13 amino acids. Germline V CDR1 and CDR2: MNHNS, SASEGT. Trimming took 4 bases from V and 1 from J, leaving 5 bases between them. The DNA for the CDR3 is TGTGCCAGCAGTGTAAATTCCTACAATGAGCAGTTCTTC. This gives the protein CASSVNSYNEQFF.